The 15 T cell receptor beta chains presented below share a single source sample, sequenced in a study of blood T cell repertoires in COVID-19. Generated by immunoSEQ multiplex PCR, the TCRdb table keeps only in-frame clones and is missing some. The sample holds 220,000 or so clones, 70% to 85% seen once. Sequencing input: PBMCs or T cells enriched from blood (not recorded which). All receptors come from a woman aged 55-69 years who had recovered from COVID-19.

The chain carries TRBV7-9 and TRBJ1-5, with D maybe TRBD1 (5 bases). Germline V lookup: CDR1 SEHNR, CDR2 FQNEAQ (reference sequence). The V end lost 0 bases, the J end lost 0 bases, and 12 bases lay between the germline ends. The CDR3 spans 17 residues. CDR3 nucleotide sequence: TGTGCCAGCAGCTTAGCCCCCAGGGCTTATAGCAATCAGCCCCAGCATTTT. This gives the protein CASSLAPRAYSNQPQHF.

This chain uses TRBV5-1 with TRBJ2-3, with 9 bases aligning to TRBD2. Germline V gene data show CDR1 as SGHRS and CDR2 as YFSETQ. After removal of 7 bases from V and 1 base from J, the junction contained 7 bases not matched to a gene. The CDR3 is made up of 15 amino acids. CDR3 nucleotides: TGCGCCAGCTCCAGCGGGAGGTCTCGCACAGATACGCAGTATTTT. Amino acids: CASSSGRSRTDTQYF.

This chain connects TRBV5-1 to TRBJ1-6; 8 bases are shared with TRBD1. The CDR3 extends over 15 amino acids. The J segment lost 7 bases and the V segment lost 3 bases, leaving 6 bases of the junction unmatched. Germline lookup yields CDR1 SGHRS and CDR2 YFSETQ. CDR3 nucleotide sequence: TGCGCCAGCAGCTCTCAGGGGGCGTGGAATTCACCCCTCCACTTT. Protein product: CASSSQGAWNSPLHF.

CDR3 bases: TGCGCCAGCAGCTTGGAGGGACAGGCCGAAGCTAACTATGGCTACACCTTC. It specifies CASSLEGQAEANYGYTF. The rearrangement links TRBV5-1 to TRBJ1-2, with 8 bases that match TRBD1. Germline V lookup: CDR1 SGHRS, CDR2 YFSETQ. After removal of 0 bases from V and 0 bases from J, the junction contained 7 bases not matched to a gene. The CDR3 runs 17 residues.

This chain links TRBV12-3 or TRBV12-4 with TRBJ2-1, with a tentative D call TRBD2 (7 bases). This CDR3 region has 13 residues. V was shortened by 6 bases and J by 10 bases, with 16 bases between the two germline ends. CDR3 nucleotides: TGTGCCAGCAGATCCCGAGAGGGGGGGGAGCAGTTCTTC. This encodes CASRSREGGEQFF.

This chain connects TRBV3-1 (or the pseudogene TRBV3-2) to TRBJ1-1, with a weak D call TRBD1 (5 bases). The CDR3 is 16 amino acids. V was trimmed by 4 bases and J by 0 bases, leaving 15 bases between them. The germline V gene has CDR1 LGHDT and CDR2 YNNKEL (reference sequence). This chain's CDR3 is CASSPMQADMNTEAFF. The CDR3 DNA follows: TGTGCCAGCAGCCCGATGCAGGCGGACATGAACACTGAAGCTTTCTTT.

The chain links TRBV6-6 to TRBJ1-3; D gene unclear. The CDR3 runs to 12 residues. V dropped 6 bases and J dropped 4 bases, with 7 bases sitting between them. Germline V gene lookup returns CDR1 MNHNY and CDR2 SVGAGI (reference sequence). CDR3 sequence (DNA): TGTGCCAGCAGGGCCGAAGGAAACACCATATATTTT. Protein sequence: CASRAEGNTIYF.

The gene calls are TRBV2 and TRBJ2-7; TRBD2 matches at 12 bases. V lost 4 bases to trimming and J lost 7 bases; unmatched junction nucleotides: 8. The CDR3 consists of 15 residues. CDR1 and CDR2 (germline): SNHLY, FYNNEI. CDR3: CASSGASGRAREQYF. CDR3 DNA sequence: TGTGCCAGCAGTGGGGCTAGCGGGAGGGCGAGGGAGCAGTACTTC. Together with reference TRBV2 and TRBJ2-7, the CDR3 gives the full variable domain: EPEVTQTPSHQVTQMGQEVILRCVPISNHLYFYWYRQILGQKVEFLVSFYNNEISEKSEIFDDQFSVERPDGSNFTLKIRSTKLEDSAMYFCASSGASGRAREQYFGPGTRLTVT.

There are many counts of this clone. The chain carries TRBV9 and TRBJ1-2, with 9 bases identical to TRBD1. The CDR3 covers 14 residues. In germline, CDR1 is SGDLS, CDR2 YYNGEE. J was trimmed by 7 bases and V by 0 bases; bases with no gene match: 4. The chain's CDR3 is CASSVDQDRGGYTF. The CDR3 DNA sequence: TGTGCCAGCAGCGTAGATCAGGACAGGGGTGGCTACACCTTC.

This clone was counted only a few times. The chain uses TRBV7-9 and TRBJ1-1, with D possibly TRBD1 on 6 matching bases. Trimming left V 3 bases short and J 4 bases short, with 12 bases between. The germline gives CDR1 SEHNR, CDR2 FQNEAQ (reference sequence). This CDR3 contains 14 residues. The CDR3 coding sequence is TGTGCCAGCAGCTTTGAATTGACAGGCACTGAAGCTTTCTTT. Translating gives CASSFELTGTEAFF. The whole variable domain, remainder taken from reference TRBV7-9 and TRBJ1-1, is DTGVSQNPRHKITKRGQNVTFRCDPISEHNRLYWYRQTLGQGPEFLTYFQNEAQLEKSRLLSDRFSAERPKGSFSTLEIQRTEQGDSAMYLCASSFELTGTEAFFGQGTRLTVV.

The chain is built from TRBV27 and TRBJ2-1; the match to TRBD2 covers 11 bases. The CDR3 totals 14 residues. CDR1 and CDR2 (germline): MNHEY, SMNVEV (reference sequence). The V segment lost 8 bases and the J segment 5 bases; nucleotides outside the gene matches: 5. The CDR3 DNA reads as TGTGCCAGCCAAGTGGGACTAGCGGACAATGAGCAGTTCTTC. The encoded protein is CASQVGLADNEQFF.

The V call is TRBV5-3, the J call TRBJ2-7, with D perhaps matching TRBD2 (5 bases). TRBV5-3 is treated as an ORF (open reading frame) with a function not yet certain. Trimming left V 1 base short and J 1 base short, with 6 bases between. The CDR3 consists of 13 residues. The CDR3 nucleotides are TGTGCCAGAAGCTTGACGGGGTCCTACGAGCAGTACTTC. Translated: CARSLTGSYEQYF.

The chain carries TRBV19 and TRBJ1-5; 7 nucleotides agree with TRBD1. Trimming cost V 7 bases and J 6 bases; bases outside gene matches: 9. This CDR3 comprises 14 residues. Germline V gene data show CDR1 as LNHDA and CDR2 as SQIVND (reference sequence). The CDR3 protein is CASTPRDSVQPQHF. The CDR3 nucleotides read TGTGCCAGTACCCCCAGGGACAGCGTTCAGCCCCAGCATTTT.

DNA of the CDR3: TGTGCCAGCAGCGGAGGGGGACTCTTGAACACCGGGGAGCTGTTTTTT. Translated, it gives CASSGGGLLNTGELFF. The chain joins TRBV7-8 to TRBJ2-2; D may be TRBD1 or TRBD2 (6 bases each). The CDR3 is 16 residues long. V was clipped by 5 bases and J by 1 base, with 14 bases between them. From germline, CDR1 is SGHVS and CDR2 FQNEAQ.

V and J are TRBV10-1 and TRBJ2-3; TRBD1 aligns across 8 bases. This CDR3 is built from 17 residues. V was pared by 3 bases and J by 0 bases, with 8 bases of the junction left unmatched. Germline loops: CDR1 WNHNN, CDR2 SYGVQD (reference sequence). The CDR3 region is CASSDLGQGGSTDTQYF. The CDR3 region has the DNA TGCGCCAGCAGTGACCTAGGACAGGGCGGGAGCACAGATACGCAGTATTTT.